This T cell receptor beta chain was obtained from a study of T cells after posttransplantation cyclophosphamide. On this clone itself: Its antigen is not known.

V lost 3 bases and J lost 4; bases outside the gene matches: 4. Germline V gene data show CDR1 as KGHSH and CDR2 as LQKENI. This CDR3 comprises 15 residues. Study-wide findings and caveats: After PTCy, TRB diversity resembled that of CNI/methotrexate controls. TRB overlap between skin or GI tissue T cells and blood was limited. Later blood repertoires were often dominated by clones from the donor CD8+ memory compartment.

The naive gate required viable CD3+CD4+ or CD3+CD8+ cells with CCR7+CD45RA+CD45RO-CD95-CD27+CD28+ phenotype. Clones were sequenced by immunoSEQ multiplex PCR, and TCRdb holds only the in-frame ones, with some missing. The sample shows approximately 28,000 clones, about 89% of them seen only once. V gene TRBV18 combines with J gene TRBJ2-1; 9 bases map to TRBD2. The sequenced material came from naive CD4+ T cells sorted from PBMCs. This clonotype was sampled from a woman aged 60-75 years in good health, CMV-negative, and a related stem cell transplant donor. CDR3 DNA sequence: TGTGCCAGCTCACCTGGACTAGCGACATACAATGAGCAGTTCTTC. Its translation is CASSPGLATYNEQFF.